This T cell receptor beta chain was recorded in a study of regulatory and conventional T cells in RAG deficiency. Study-level findings and limits: Shannon entropy was markedly lower and Simpson indices higher in RAG-deficient patients than control T-cell subsets. Patient subsets had shorter CDR3s; Omenn Treg-Tconv overlap exceeded 80%.

Clones were sequenced by immunoSEQ multiplex PCR, and TCRdb holds only the in-frame ones, with some missing. The table lists roughly 30,000 clones, approximately 96% of them singletons. CDR1 and CDR2 from the germline V gene are LGHNT and FRNRAP. This CDR3 is built from 11 residues. As concerns this clone: The antigen is not known. At one boundary the junction diverges from the germline segment, which might be a read error.

Genomic DNA came from blood conventional CD4+ T cells gated CD25-low CD127-high. These sequences were also reported in another study, on regulatory T cells. From that study: The primer mix had 52 TRBV and 13 TRBJ primers.

This receptor was obtained from a human donor in good health. The source material was CD25- CD4+ T cells sorted from blood. The chain couples TRBV12-5 to TRBJ1-4; 8 bases line up with TRBD1. Here the CDR3 reads CASGFAKGQAF. The CDR3 bases are TGTGCTAGTGGTTTCGCCAAGGGACAGGCTTTT.